This T cell receptor beta chain was captured in a study of response to subunit inactivated influenza vaccine. This clonotype was counted only a few times. Its matching antigen is unknown. Study-wide results and caveats: Few new T cells, the authors suggested, are recruited by each seasonal influenza vaccination.

V was pared by 7 bases and J by 4 bases, with 17 bases between. The V gene's germline CDR1 is ENHRY and CDR2 SYGVKD. The CDR3 contains 15 residues. TCRdb re-derived calls from the RT-PCR reads in MiXCR, one entry per CDR3 protein. The sample has hundreds of thousands of distinct CDR3 sequences; around 8% are singletons. Sample: PBMCs from blood, taken around 25 months after vaccination. The chain links TRBV10-3 to TRBJ2-1; D might be TRBD1 (6 bases). The source is a man between 50 and 75 years old who received an inactivated influenza vaccine. CDR3 DNA sequence: TGTGCCATCAAAGGGGGAGACAGATTATACAATGAGCAGTTCTTC. It specifies CAIKGGDRLYNEQFF.